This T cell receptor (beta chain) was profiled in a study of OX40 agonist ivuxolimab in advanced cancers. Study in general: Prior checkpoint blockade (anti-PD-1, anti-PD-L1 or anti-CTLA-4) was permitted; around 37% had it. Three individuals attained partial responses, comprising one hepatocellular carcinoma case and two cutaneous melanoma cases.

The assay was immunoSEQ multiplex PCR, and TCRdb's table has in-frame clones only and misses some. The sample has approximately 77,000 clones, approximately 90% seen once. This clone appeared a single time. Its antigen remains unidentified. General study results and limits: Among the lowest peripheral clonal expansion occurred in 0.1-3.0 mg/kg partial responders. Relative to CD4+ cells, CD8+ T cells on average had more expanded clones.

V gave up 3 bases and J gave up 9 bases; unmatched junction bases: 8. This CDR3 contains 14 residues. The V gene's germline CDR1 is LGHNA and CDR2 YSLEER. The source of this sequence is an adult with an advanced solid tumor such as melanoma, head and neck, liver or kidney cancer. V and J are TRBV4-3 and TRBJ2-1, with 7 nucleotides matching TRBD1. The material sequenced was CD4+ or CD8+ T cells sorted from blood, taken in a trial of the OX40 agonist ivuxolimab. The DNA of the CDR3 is TGCGCCAGCAGCCAGGACAGGACAACCCGTGAGCAGTTCTTC. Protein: CASSQDRTTREQFF.